Here is one TCR beta chain with its context. Germline is not matched at one junction end, which may reflect a read error. Per the germline V gene, CDR1 is MNHNS and CDR2 is SASEGT. The CDR3 sequence is 14 residues long. TCRdb's table, derived via immunoSEQ multiplex PCR, lists solely in-frame clones and lacks some. This sample has just over 20,000 clones, with 95% to 97% found just once. This sample is part of a study of cytomegalovirus exposure and HLA in healthy donors. V gene TRBV6-1 combines with J gene TRBJ2-7; 8 bases line up with TRBD1. This TCR was sampled from a young man in good health and CMV-seropositive. The source material was PBMCs. CDR3 nucleotide sequence: TGTGCCAGCAGTGTCGCAGGGGGCTCCCACGAGCAGTACTTC. This gives the protein CASSVAGGSHEQYF.